One sample yielded the 27 T cell receptor beta chains listed below, sequenced in a study of shared clonotypes between healthy human individuals (dated by TCRdb to 2018 to 2020). The library relied on the immunoSEQ multiplex PCR assay. Drawn from immuneACCESS, this table holds only the in-frame rearrangements with V and J called that TCRdb kept. Clones are partly lost; checked studies trace under half to an unresolved V gene and leave the rest unexplained. This sample lists more than 2 million clones; roughly 94% were detected once. The ten largest clones capture 0.1% to 0.15% of the sample. The sequenced material came from naive CD4+ T cells sorted from blood. The intended sense of this specimen's cell subset or site label: CD45RA+ positively selected. These receptors were obtained from a man between 18 and 35 years old in good health.

This chain joins TRBV27 and TRBJ2-7; TRBD1 might be the D (5 bases). This CDR3 is built from 15 residues. V lost 4 bases and J lost 0, with 13 bases in between. Germline lookup yields CDR1 MNHEY and CDR2 SMNVEV (reference sequence). CDR3 region: CASSSYPGSSYEQYF. DNA of the CDR3: TGTGCCAGCAGTTCATACCCAGGGTCCTCCTACGAGCAGTACTTC.

V usage is TRBV30 and J usage is TRBJ2-2; 7 bases are shared with TRBD1. Germline values: CDR1 GTSNPN, CDR2 SVGIG (reference sequence). V dropped 5 bases and J dropped 6; count of bases not matched to a gene: 12. The CDR3 covers 15 residues. The chain's CDR3 is CAWGQVFSRSGELFF. The CDR3 coding sequence is TGTGCCTGGGGACAGGTGTTTTCGCGATCCGGGGAGCTGTTTTTT.

DNA of the CDR3: TGTGCCAGCAGCTTAGTCTCGACTAGCGGCACCTACAATGAGCAGTTCTTC. Translating gives CASSLVSTSGTYNEQFF. V gene TRBV7-2 combines with J gene TRBJ2-1; 9 bases align to TRBD2. Germline CDR1 and CDR2: SGHTA and FQGNSA. This CDR3 has 17 amino acids. Losses at the gene ends were 1 base for V and 2 bases for J; bases not matched to a gene: 6.

The rearrangement uses TRBV27 and TRBJ1-2; TRBD1 matches at 10 bases. The germline CDR1 and CDR2 sequences are MNHEY and SMNVEV (reference sequence). The CDR3 loop spans 15 amino acids. V shed 5 bases and J 7 bases; nucleotides not matched to a gene: 10. CDR3 in amino acids: CASSPSGQGVSGYTF. CDR3 sequence (DNA): TGTGCCAGCAGTCCCTCCGGACAGGGGGTTTCTGGCTACACCTTC.

V gene TRBV19 combines with J gene TRBJ1-5; maybe TRBD1 (5 bases). V was trimmed by 3 bases and J by 4 bases, leaving 10 bases between them. CDR1 and CDR2 from the germline V gene are LNHDA and SQIVND (reference sequence). CDR3 length equals 14 residues. CDR3 protein: CASSIWQGNQPQHF. In nucleotides, the CDR3 is TGTGCCAGTAGTATCTGGCAGGGAAATCAGCCCCAGCATTTT.

The chain couples TRBV2 to TRBJ2-7; 8 nucleotides align to TRBD1. This CDR3 spans 15 amino acids. J lost 2 bases, V lost 4 bases, and 7 bases had no gene match. Per germline, CDR1 SNHLY and CDR2 FYNNEI. The CDR3 sequence: CASSVERQGPYEQYF. The CDR3 nucleotides are TGTGCCAGCAGTGTGGAACGACAGGGGCCCTACGAGCAGTACTTC.

For the CDR3, the DNA is TGTGCCAGCAGTTTACTTCCGGACAGAGGCTACACCTTC. Protein: CASSLLPDRGYTF. This sequence joins TRBV27 and TRBJ1-2; weak D call: TRBD1 (6 bases). The CDR3 spans 13 residues. Between the trimmed V and J ends, which lost 2 bases and 8 bases, there was a span of 12 bases. Germline values: CDR1 MNHEY, CDR2 SMNVEV (reference sequence).

The gene calls are TRBV27 and TRBJ1-6, with 9 bases lining up with TRBD1. Germline lookup yields CDR1 MNHEY and CDR2 SMNVEV (reference sequence). The CDR3 covers 15 residues. Trimming removed 6 bases from V and 5 bases from J; junction bases left unmatched: 5. For the CDR3, the DNA is TGTGCCAGCAGCCAAGGGGACAGGGATAATTCACCCCTCCACTTT. Translation gives CASSQGDRDNSPLHF.

This chain joins TRBV19 and TRBJ1-6; D call uncertain. V lost 0 bases to trimming and J lost 15 bases, with 12 bases between them. Per the germline V gene, CDR1 is LNHDA and CDR2 is SQIVND (reference sequence). The CDR3 sequence is 13 residues long. CDR3 in DNA: TGTGCCAGTAGTATAGATCCAGAAGAGCTCCTCCACTTT. Translating gives CASSIDPEELLHF.

This chain joins TRBV5-4 and TRBJ1-2; TRBD1 is a possible D gene (5 bases). The CDR3 has 14 residues. Trimming removed 4 bases from V and 4 bases from J, with 14 bases in between. Germline CDR1 reads SGHNT; CDR2 reads YYREEE (reference sequence). DNA for the CDR3: TGTGCCAGCAGCCTCGGGGCCGAAACCTATGGCTACACCTTC. Protein: CASSLGAETYGYTF.

This clone was detected only once. The chain couples TRBV7-2 to TRBJ2-7; 9 bases line up with TRBD1. The V gene end was trimmed by 4 bases and the J gene end by 2 bases; junction bases not matched to a gene: 6. CDR1 and CDR2 from the germline V gene are SGHTA and FQGNSA. The CDR3 runs 15 residues. The CDR3 sequence: CASSSYDRGTYEQYF. DNA for the CDR3: TGTGCCAGCAGCTCATACGACAGGGGGACCTACGAGCAGTACTTC.

This chain joins TRBV19 and TRBJ1-1, with 10 bases matching TRBD1. The CDR3 extends over 18 amino acids. From germline, CDR1 is LNHDA and CDR2 SQIVND (reference sequence). After removal of 5 bases from V and 1 base from J, the junction contained 13 bases not matched to a gene. CDR3 DNA sequence: TGTGCCAGTAGTGATCTACGACAGGGGGCAGGGAGGAACACTGAAGCTTTCTTT. Encoded protein: CASSDLRQGAGRNTEAFF.

The chain joins TRBV30 to TRBJ1-5; D uncertain. V was trimmed by 2 bases and J by 2 bases, leaving 10 bases between them. The CDR3 spans 14 residues. Germline V gives CDR1 GTSNPN, CDR2 SVGIG (reference sequence). The chain's CDR3 is CAWSTWQGNQPQHF. CDR3 in DNA: TGTGCCTGGAGTACATGGCAGGGCAATCAGCCCCAGCATTTT.

The chain uses TRBV10-3 and TRBJ2-7; 9 bases fit TRBD1. CDR1 and CDR2 (germline): ENHRY, SYGVKD. The CDR3 length is 13 residues. V shed 6 bases, J shed 3 bases, and the junction held 3 bases outside the gene matches. The CDR3 DNA sequence: TGTGCCATCAGGCCGGGACAGGGCTACGAGCAGTACTTC. It translates to CAIRPGQGYEQYF.

The rearrangement uses TRBV10-3 and TRBJ2-3; a possible D gene is TRBD1 (6 bases). V lost 11 bases to trimming and J lost 0 bases, with 12 bases between them. Germline CDR1 is ENHRY and CDR2 is SYGVKD. This CDR3 has 13 amino acids. Here the CDR3 DNA reads TGTGCCGCAACCGGGACAAGCACAGATACGCAGTATTTT. The encoded protein is CAATGTSTDTQYF.

Of note for this clone: Other DNA sequences within the sample encode an identical CDR3. V gene TRBV5-4 combines with J gene TRBJ1-4; D may be TRBD1 (5 bases). The CDR3 covers 15 residues. The V and J ends lost 4 bases and 0 bases respectively, with 10 bases between them. CDR1 SGHNT and CDR2 YYREEE come from the germline V gene (reference sequence). DNA of the CDR3: TGTGCCAGCAGCCCGGGGGGGACAACTAATGAAAAACTGTTTTTT. This encodes CASSPGGTTNEKLFF.

The rearrangement uses TRBV7-9 and TRBJ2-5; D gene ambiguous. The ends were cut back, 5 bases at V and 5 bases at J, with 6 bases in the middle. CDR1 is SEHNR and CDR2 is FQNEAQ in the germline V gene (reference sequence). The CDR3 consists of 11 residues. The CDR3 spells CASSHPETQYF. DNA of the CDR3: TGTGCCAGCAGCCACCCGGAGACCCAGTACTTC. The full variable domain, its missing parts supplied by reference TRBV7-9 and TRBJ2-5, is DTGVSQNPRHKITKRGQNVTFRCDPISEHNRLYWYRQTLGQGPEFLTYFQNEAQLEKSRLLSDRFSAERPKGSFSTLEIQRTEQGDSAMYLCASSHPETQYFGPGTRLLVL.

The chain is built from TRBV18 and TRBJ1-5, with a weak D call TRBD1 (6 bases). This CDR3 spans 13 amino acids. Germline loops: CDR1 KGHSH, CDR2 LQKENI. V shed 6 bases and J shed 6 bases, with 12 bases lying between them. This chain's CDR3 is CASSAGESQPQHF. CDR3 coding DNA: TGTGCCAGCTCCGCAGGGGAGAGTCAGCCCCAGCATTTT.

The genes are TRBV2 and TRBJ2-4; D is unresolved. This CDR3 is 15 amino acids long. The ends were cut back, 4 bases at V and 0 bases at J, with 10 bases in the middle. The germline CDR1 and CDR2 sequences are SNHLY and FYNNEI. Written as DNA, the CDR3 is TGTGCCAGCAGTGTACCTGATTTAGCCAAAAACATTCAGTACTTC. Translation: CASSVPDLAKNIQYF.

On this clone: Distinct nucleotide sequences in the sample also encode this CDR3. The rearrangement links TRBV29-1 to TRBJ1-1; D remains ambiguous. Trimming pared 3 bases from V and 6 bases from J, leaving 5 bases between. The CDR3 consists of 10 residues. CDR1 is SQVTM and CDR2 is ANQGSEA in the germline V gene. The CDR3 nucleotides read TGCAGCGTTGAGTCCCCTGAAGCTTTCTTT. It yields the protein CSVESPEAFF.

The rearrangement links TRBV10-2 to TRBJ2-2; D perhaps matches TRBD2 (5 bases). This CDR3 is 16 amino acids long. Germline CDR1 is WSHSY and CDR2 is SAAADI. V was cut by 6 bases and J by 1 base, with 15 bases left in between. CDR3 coding DNA: TGCGCCAGCAGAAGTTTGGCGGGTGGGAACACCGGGGAGCTGTTTTTT. Its translation: CASRSLAGGNTGELFF.

This clone was counted a few times. V is TRBV7-9 and J is TRBJ2-7, with D unclear. The CDR3 has 15 residues. V lost 1 base and J lost 7, with 17 bases in between. In germline, CDR1 is SEHNR, CDR2 FQNEAQ (reference sequence). This CDR3 is CASSLGRSYSGEQYF. In DNA form, the CDR3 reads TGTGCCAGCAGCTTAGGACGTAGCTACTCTGGAGAGCAGTACTTC.

The chain employs TRBV19 and TRBJ2-7; 9 nucleotides match TRBD1. The germline V gene has CDR1 LNHDA and CDR2 SQIVND (reference sequence). The CDR3 contains 13 residues. J lost 6 bases, V lost 8 bases, and 8 bases had no gene match. CDR3: CASAWDRASEQYF. CDR3 DNA sequence: TGTGCCAGTGCCTGGGACAGGGCCAGCGAGCAGTACTTC.

A few counts support this clone. The chain carries TRBV5-6 and TRBJ1-4; D unclear. Germline V gene data show CDR1 as SGHDT and CDR2 as YYEEEE. The V end lost 4 bases, the J end lost 3 bases, and 10 bases lay between the germline ends. The CDR3 runs 14 residues. The CDR3 loop is CASSLSGANEKLFF. CDR3 nucleotides: TGTGCCAGCAGCCTCTCCGGGGCTAATGAAAAACTGTTTTTT.

J is TRBJ1-6 and V is TRBV2; D is ambiguous. There are 14 residues in the CDR3. The ends were cut back, 2 bases at V and 10 bases at J, with 12 bases in the middle. Germline-derived CDR1 and CDR2 are SNHLY and FYNNEI. CDR3 sequence reads: CASSELRVDSPLHF. CDR3 coding DNA: TGTGCCAGCAGTGAACTACGGGTGGACTCACCCCTCCACTTT.

The chain employs TRBV2 and TRBJ1-6; 8 positions agree with TRBD1. Germline values: CDR1 SNHLY, CDR2 FYNNEI. V shed 6 bases, J shed 9 bases, and the junction held 10 bases outside the gene matches. The CDR3 sequence is 15 residues long. CDR3 nucleotide sequence: TGTGCCAGCAGCGGGAGCGGACAGGGCGTTTCACCCCTCCACTTT. This sequence encodes CASSGSGQGVSPLHF.

The chain carries TRBV12-5 and TRBJ2-3; D perhaps matches TRBD2 (5 bases). This CDR3 is built from 12 residues. V gave up 4 bases and J gave up 6 bases, with 8 bases separating them. Germline lookup yields CDR1 LGHNT and CDR2 FRNRAP. The chain's CDR3 is CASGSPGDTQYF. The CDR3 region has the DNA TGTGCTAGTGGTTCCCCGGGGGATACGCAGTATTTT.